This T cell receptor (beta chain) was captured by sequencing in a study of CXCR3-negative and CXCR3-positive naive CD8 T cells. In preparing the TRB cDNA libraries, 5' RACE with UMI labels was used. One entry per CDR3 protein, without DNA, is what TCRdb gives after re-calling the 5' RACE reads. Here the sample table reports about 40,000 distinct CDR3 sequences. The germline V gene encodes CDR1 SGHRS and CDR2 YFSETQ. The CDR3 extends over 14 amino acids. In the case of this clonotype: Its antigen is as yet unknown.

The study's findings and limits: Surface CD5 was comparable between naive subsets; TCR strength was inferred from TRB CDR3 properties. Both of the naive subsets showed about the same high diversity, but memory CD8+ cells had much less.

The clonotype originates from a human donor in good health. Some clones in this sample may be carry-over from other donors' samples. The chain couples TRBV5-1 to TRBJ2-3. The specimen sequenced was memory CD8+ T cells from blood. The chain's CDR3 is CASSLMQVTDTQYF.